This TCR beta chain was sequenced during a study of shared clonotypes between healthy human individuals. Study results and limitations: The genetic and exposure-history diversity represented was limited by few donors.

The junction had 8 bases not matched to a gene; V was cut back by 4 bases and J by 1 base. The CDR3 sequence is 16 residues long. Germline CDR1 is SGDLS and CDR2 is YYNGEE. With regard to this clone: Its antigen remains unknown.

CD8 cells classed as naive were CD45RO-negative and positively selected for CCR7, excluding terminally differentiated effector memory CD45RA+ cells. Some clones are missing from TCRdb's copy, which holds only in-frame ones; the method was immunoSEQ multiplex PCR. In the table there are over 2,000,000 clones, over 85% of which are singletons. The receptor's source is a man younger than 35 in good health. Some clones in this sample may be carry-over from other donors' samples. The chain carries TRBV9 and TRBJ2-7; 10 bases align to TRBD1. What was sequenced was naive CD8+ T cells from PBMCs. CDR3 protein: CASSLDPGQGSYEQYF. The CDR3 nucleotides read TGTGCCAGCAGCCTCGACCCGGGACAGGGGTCCTACGAGCAGTACTTC.